The 9 T cell receptor beta chains given below trace back to one sample, sequenced in a study of T cells after posttransplantation cyclophosphamide. Profiled with immunoSEQ multiplex PCR; TCRdb holds only in-frame clones, not every one. The data hold about 32,000 clones, with 90% to 95% observed a single time. Cells defined as naive were viable CD3+CD4+ or CD3+CD8+ and CCR7+CD45RA+CD45RO-CD95-CD27+CD28+. Source material: naive CD4+ T cells sorted from PBMCs. Every receptor here comes from a woman in her sixties in good health, CMV-negative, and a related stem cell transplant donor.

This chain links TRBV6-1 with TRBJ1-5; the D gene is possibly TRBD1 (6 bases). CDR3 size: 15 residues. The V end lost 4 bases, the J end lost 7 bases, and 17 bases lay between the germline ends. Germline V gene lookup returns CDR1 MNHNS and CDR2 SASEGT. CDR3: CASSANTGTGQPQHF. The CDR3 DNA sequence: TGTGCCAGCAGTGCAAATACAGGGACCGGGCAGCCCCAGCATTTT.

The V and J genes are TRBV5-1 and TRBJ1-1, with 8 nucleotides matching TRBD1. The CDR3 is 14 amino acids. The J segment lost 1 base and the V segment lost 4 bases, leaving 3 bases of the junction unmatched. CDR1 SGHRS and CDR2 YFSETQ come from the germline V gene. CDR3 bases: TGCGCCAGCAGCCCGGGACAGGAGAACACTGAAGCTTTCTTT. Protein product: CASSPGQENTEAFF.

The rearrangement joins TRBV6-5 to TRBJ1-1; TRBD1 aligns across 9 bases. Germline V gene lookup returns CDR1 MNHEY and CDR2 SVGAGI. Germline trimming cut 6 bases from V and 6 bases from J; bases unmatched to any gene: 11. The CDR3 is 15 residues long. As DNA, the CDR3 is TGTGCCAGCAGACCCGGTGGACAGGGGCACGCTGAAGCTTTCTTT. This translates into CASRPGGQGHAEAFF.

This sequence joins TRBV7-9 and TRBJ1-4; 8 bases are a match to TRBD1. The ends lost 1 base at V and 7 bases at J; junction bases unmatched: 5. Germline CDR1 SEHNR, CDR2 FQNEAQ (reference sequence). The CDR3 has 15 amino acids. In nucleotides, the CDR3 is TGTGCCAGCAGCTTAGATGCAGGGGGCGTTGAAAAACTGTTTTTT. It translates to CASSLDAGGVEKLFF.

The chain joins TRBV18 to TRBJ1-1; maybe TRBD1 (5 bases). V was shortened by 5 bases and J by 1 base, with 8 bases between the two germline ends. The germline V gene has CDR1 KGHSH and CDR2 LQKENI. The CDR3 runs to 13 residues. CDR3 residues: CASSSTENTEAFF. CDR3 nucleotides: TGTGCCAGCTCATCGACAGAGAACACTGAAGCTTTCTTT.

This chain connects TRBV10-3 to TRBJ1-5, with TRBD1 matching 12 bases. This CDR3 has 17 residues. V lost 0 bases and J lost 2; bases outside the gene matches: 2. Germline CDR1 and CDR2: ENHRY and SYGVKD. CDR3: CAISESGTGGGNQPQHF. The CDR3 nucleotides are TGTGCCATCAGTGAGTCGGGGACAGGGGGCGGCAATCAGCCCCAGCATTTT.

Regarding this clone: The germline gene is not matched at one end of the junction; a read error may be the cause. The V and J genes are TRBV7-9 and TRBJ1-1; the D is unclear. Germline CDR1 and CDR2: SEHNR and FQNEAQ (reference sequence). This CDR3 comprises 13 residues. The CDR3 reads CAGSLIGNTEAFF. The CDR3 coding sequence is TGTGCCGGCAGCTTAATCGGGAACACTGAAGCTTTCTTT.

The chain joins TRBV7-2 to TRBJ1-2; D perhaps matches TRBD1 (5 bases). Germline V gene data show CDR1 as SGHTA and CDR2 as FQGNSA. This CDR3 region has 13 residues. Trimming removed 3 bases at V and 5 bases at J, with 10 bases between. CDR3 bases: TGTGCCAGCAGCTTGGCGGGGGAATATGGCTACACCTTC. It encodes CASSLAGEYGYTF.

The V and J genes are TRBV14 and TRBJ2-5; tentative D call: TRBD1 (6 bases). This CDR3 is built from 16 residues. CDR1 is SGHDN and CDR2 is FVKESK in the germline V gene. Trimming stripped 1 base from V and 6 bases from J, with 18 bases between. The CDR3 nucleotides read TGTGCCAGCAGCCAAGTATTCGGGACATATGCCAAGACCCAGTACTTC. Its translation is CASSQVFGTYAKTQYF.